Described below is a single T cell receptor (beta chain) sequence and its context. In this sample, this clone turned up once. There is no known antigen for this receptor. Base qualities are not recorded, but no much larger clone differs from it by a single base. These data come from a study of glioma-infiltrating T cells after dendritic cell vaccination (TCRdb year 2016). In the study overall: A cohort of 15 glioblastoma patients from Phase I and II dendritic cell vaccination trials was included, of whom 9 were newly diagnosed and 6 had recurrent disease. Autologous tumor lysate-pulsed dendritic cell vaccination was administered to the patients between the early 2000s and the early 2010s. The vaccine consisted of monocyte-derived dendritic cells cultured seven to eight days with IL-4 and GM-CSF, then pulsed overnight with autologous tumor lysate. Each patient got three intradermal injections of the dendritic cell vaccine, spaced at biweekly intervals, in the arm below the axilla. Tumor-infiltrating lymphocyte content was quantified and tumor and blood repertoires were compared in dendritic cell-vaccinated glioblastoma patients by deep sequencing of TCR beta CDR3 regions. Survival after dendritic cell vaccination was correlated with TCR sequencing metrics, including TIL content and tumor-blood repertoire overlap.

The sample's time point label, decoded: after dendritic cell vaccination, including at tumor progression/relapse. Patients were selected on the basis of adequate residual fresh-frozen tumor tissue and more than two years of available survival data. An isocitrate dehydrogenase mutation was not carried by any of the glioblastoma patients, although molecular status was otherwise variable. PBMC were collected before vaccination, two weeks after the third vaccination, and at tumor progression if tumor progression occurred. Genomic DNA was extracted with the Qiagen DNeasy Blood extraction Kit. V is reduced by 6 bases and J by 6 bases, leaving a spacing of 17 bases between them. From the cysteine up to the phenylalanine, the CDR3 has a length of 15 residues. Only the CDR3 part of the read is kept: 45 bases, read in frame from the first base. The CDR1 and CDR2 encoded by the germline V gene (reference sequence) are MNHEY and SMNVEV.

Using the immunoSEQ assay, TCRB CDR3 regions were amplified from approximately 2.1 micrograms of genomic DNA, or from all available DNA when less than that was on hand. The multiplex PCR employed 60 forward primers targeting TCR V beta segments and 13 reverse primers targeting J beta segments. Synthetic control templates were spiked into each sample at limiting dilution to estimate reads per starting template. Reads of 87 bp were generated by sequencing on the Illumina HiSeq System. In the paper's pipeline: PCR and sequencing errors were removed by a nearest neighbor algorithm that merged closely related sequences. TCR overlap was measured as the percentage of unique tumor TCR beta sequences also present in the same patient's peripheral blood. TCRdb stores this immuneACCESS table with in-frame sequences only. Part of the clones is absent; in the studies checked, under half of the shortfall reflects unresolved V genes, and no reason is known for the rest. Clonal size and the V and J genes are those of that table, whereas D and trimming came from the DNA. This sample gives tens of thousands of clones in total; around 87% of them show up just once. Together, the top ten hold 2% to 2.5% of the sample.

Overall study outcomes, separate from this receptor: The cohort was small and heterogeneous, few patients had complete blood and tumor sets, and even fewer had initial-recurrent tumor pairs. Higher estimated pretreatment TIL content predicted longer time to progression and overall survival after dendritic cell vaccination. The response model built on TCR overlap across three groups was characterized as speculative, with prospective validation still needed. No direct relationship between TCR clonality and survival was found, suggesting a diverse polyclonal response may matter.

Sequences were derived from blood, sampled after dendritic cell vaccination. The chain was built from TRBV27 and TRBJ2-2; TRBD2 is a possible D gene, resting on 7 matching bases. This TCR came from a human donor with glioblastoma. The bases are TGTGCCAGCAGCAGGGCGGGAGAGGGGGCCGGGGAGCTGTTTTTT. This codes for CASSRAGEGAGELFF.